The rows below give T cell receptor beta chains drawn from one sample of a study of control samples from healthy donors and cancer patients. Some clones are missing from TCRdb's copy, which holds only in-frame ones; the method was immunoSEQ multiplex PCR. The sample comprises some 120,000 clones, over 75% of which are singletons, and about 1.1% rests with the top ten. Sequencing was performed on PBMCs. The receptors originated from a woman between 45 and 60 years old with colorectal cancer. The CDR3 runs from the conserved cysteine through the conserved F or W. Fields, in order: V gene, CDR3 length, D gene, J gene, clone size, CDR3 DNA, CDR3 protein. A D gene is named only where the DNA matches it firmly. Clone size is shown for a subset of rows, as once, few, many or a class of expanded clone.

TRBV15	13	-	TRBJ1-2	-	TGTGCCACCAGCAGAGGTTTAGGTGATGGCTACACCTTC	CATSRGLGDGYTF
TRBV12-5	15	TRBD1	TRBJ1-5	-	TGTGCTAGTGGGTGGACAGGAGATAGCAATCAGCCCCAGCATTTT	CASGWTGDSNQPQHF
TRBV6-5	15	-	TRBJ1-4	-	TGTGCCAGCACCACACCGCCGGGATCTAATGAAAAACTGTTTTTT	CASTTPPGSNEKLFF
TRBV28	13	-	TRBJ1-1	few	TGTGCCAGCAGCAGAGACAGGTACACTGAAGCTTTCTTT	CASSRDRYTEAFF
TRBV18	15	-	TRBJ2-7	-	TGTGCCAGCTCACCAAATAGGGACGGGGGATCCGAGCAGTACTTC	CASSPNRDGGSEQYF
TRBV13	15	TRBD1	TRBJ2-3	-	TGTGCCAGCAGCCTCGACAGGGGGCGCACAGATACGCAGTATTTT	CASSLDRGRTDTQYF
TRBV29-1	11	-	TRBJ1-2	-	TGCAGCGCCAGGGGAGGGGAAGGCTACACCTTC	CSARGGEGYTF
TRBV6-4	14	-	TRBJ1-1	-	TGTGCCAGCAGTGTCGATCACCGAGGCACTGAAGCTTTCTTT	CASSVDHRGTEAFF
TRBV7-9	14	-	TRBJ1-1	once	TGTGCCAGCAGCCTGGGGGGGCTGGGCACTGAAGCTTTCTTT	CASSLGGLGTEAFF
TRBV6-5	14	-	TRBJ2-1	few	TGTGCCAGCACTAGGGACGAAATCTACAATGAGCAGTTCTTC	CASTRDEIYNEQFF
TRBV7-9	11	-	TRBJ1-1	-	TGTGCCAGCAGCTTAGAACGTGAAGCTTTCTTT	CASSLEREAFF
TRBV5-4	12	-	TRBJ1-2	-	TGTGCCAGCAGCACAGGGTCGGGTGGCTACACCTTC	CASSTGSGGYTF
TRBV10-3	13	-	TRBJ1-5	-	TGTGCCATCAGTGAGTCCGGGGGCCAGCCCCAGCATTTT	CAISESGGQPQHF
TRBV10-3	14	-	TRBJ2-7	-	TGTGCCATCAGTGCATCGGCAGGGGACTACGAGCAGTACTTC	CAISASAGDYEQYF
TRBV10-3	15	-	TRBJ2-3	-	TGTGCCATCAGTCCCTATGGGGGTAGCACAGATACGCAGTATTTT	CAISPYGGSTDTQYF
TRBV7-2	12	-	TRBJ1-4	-	TGTGCCAGCAGCCGCTCTAATGAAAAACTGTTTTTT	CASSRSNEKLFF
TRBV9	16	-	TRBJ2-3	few	TGTGCCAGCAGCAAGAGTCCCCTGGATGTCGCAGATACGCAGTATTTT	CASSKSPLDVADTQYF
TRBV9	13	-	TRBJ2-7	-	TGTGCCAGCAGCGGGACTACGTCCTACGAGCAGTACTTC	CASSGTTSYEQYF
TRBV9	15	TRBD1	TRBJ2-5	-	TGTGCCAGCAGCGCCTGGGACAGAAGCCAAGAGACCCAGTACTTC	CASSAWDRSQETQYF
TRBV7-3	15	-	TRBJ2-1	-	TGTGCCAGCAGCTTAGTGCAGGGTAGCTACAATGAGCAGTTCTTC	CASSLVQGSYNEQFF
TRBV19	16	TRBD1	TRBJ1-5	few	TGTGCCAGTAGTACCGGACAGGGGCAGGGCAATCAGCCCCAGCATTTT	CASSTGQGQGNQPQHF
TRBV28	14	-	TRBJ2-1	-	TGTGCCAGCAGTTTATCTGACAGTACCAATGAGCAGTTCTTC	CASSLSDSTNEQFF
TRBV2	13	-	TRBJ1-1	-	TGTGCCAGCAGTGGACAGATGAACACTGAAGCTTTCTTT	CASSGQMNTEAFF
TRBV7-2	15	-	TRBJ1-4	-	TGTGCCAGCAGCTTAGGGGGGGCAGGGGCGCGAAAACTGTTTTTT	CASSLGGAGARKLFF
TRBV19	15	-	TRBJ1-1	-	TGTGCCAGTAGTAACTGGGGGAGGGTCAGCACTGAAGCTTTCTTT	CASSNWGRVSTEAFF
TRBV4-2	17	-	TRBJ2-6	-	TGTGCCAGCAGCCAAGCGCGGGCAACTTCTGGGGCCAACGTCCTGACTTTC	CASSQARATSGANVLTF
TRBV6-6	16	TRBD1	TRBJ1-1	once	TGTGCCAGCAGTTACTCGAACAGGGGGTCGAACGCTGAAGCTTTCTTT	CASSYSNRGSNAEAFF
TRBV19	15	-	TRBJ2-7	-	TGTGCCAGTAGTCCCGGGACGCAGACTTTCTACGAGCAGTACTTC	CASSPGTQTFYEQYF
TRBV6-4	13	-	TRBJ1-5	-	TGTGCCAGCAGTCAGGACGCGAATCAGCCCCAGCATTTT	CASSQDANQPQHF
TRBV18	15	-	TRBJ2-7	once	TGTGCCAGCTCACCCCGGGACCCCGAGGTTTCCGAGCAGTACTTC	CASSPRDPEVSEQYF
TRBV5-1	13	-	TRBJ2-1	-	TGCGCCAGCAGCTCGTATCCGGCGAATGAGCAGTTCTTC	CASSSYPANEQFF